The present T cell receptor beta chain was sequenced within a study of beta chain features in type 1 diabetes. General study results and limits: VDJ junctions from type 1 diabetes patients carried fewer insertions and larger deletions.

Sequenced material consisted of expressed TCRB transcripts (all of the isolated RNA was reverse transcribed). Using immunoSEQ multiplex PCR, the repertoire was profiled, and TCRdb retains in-frame clones only, with some absent. The sample contains about 250,000 clones, 12% to 15% of which appear only once. This clone was counted once. Its cognate antigen is unknown. The material sequenced was naive CD4+ T cells from blood. The sequence was collected from a woman in her thirties or forties in good health.

This chain's CDR3 is CASSLSGGGTDTQYF. In DNA form, the CDR3 reads TGTGCCAGCAGTTTATCTGGGGGGGGCACAGATACGCAGTATTTT. V usage is TRBV27 and J usage is TRBJ2-3, with TRBD2 identical over 7 bases. Germline trimming cut 0 bases from V and 1 base from J; bases unmatched to any gene: 1. Germline V lookup: CDR1 MNHEY, CDR2 SMNVEV (reference sequence). The CDR3 length is 15 residues.